This entry describes one T cell receptor (beta chain). Its antigen is not identified. The sample comes from a study of beta chain features in type 1 diabetes. Every single donor gave one heparinised blood draw, and these averaged about 116 mL. The entirety of the isolated RNA underwent reverse transcription, so expressed TCRB transcripts were sequenced. The table came from immunoSEQ multiplex PCR; TCRdb's copy has only in-frame clones and leaves some out. Of hundreds of thousands of clones in the sample, around 16% are singletons; the top ten hold about 0.086%. Study observations and caveats: When VDJ junctions were examined, type 1 diabetes patients showed fewer insertions and more deletions.

CDR1 MNHNY and CDR2 SVGAGI come from the germline V gene (reference sequence). Germline trimming cut 5 bases from V and 5 bases from J; bases unmatched to any gene: 13. The CDR3 runs to 16 residues. The rearrangement links TRBV6-6 to TRBJ1-1; TRBD1 matches 8 bases. Specimen: naive CD4+ T cells from blood. The origin of this receptor is a man between 18 and 29 years old in good health. CDR3 coding DNA: TGTGCCAGCAGTGGAATGCTCGGACAGGGAGATACTGAAGCTTTCTTT. Its protein is CASSGMLGQGDTEAFF.